These 19 T cell receptor beta chains originate from one sample sequenced in a study of control samples from healthy donors and cancer patients. TCRdb's copy holds only in-frame clones and misses some; the assay was immunoSEQ multiplex PCR. Of 74,000 or so clones in the sample, around 89% were seen once. The specimen was blood. Receptors originate from a man aged 45-65 years in good health.

V gene TRBV5-1 combines with J gene TRBJ2-1; the D is unclear. Looked up from germline, CDR1 is SGHRS and CDR2 is YFSETQ. Trimming removed 3 bases at V and 3 bases at J, with 16 bases between. The CDR3 length is 16 residues. The CDR3 DNA reads as TGCGCCAGCAGCTGGTGGAATAGGGCGGTCTACAATGAGCAGTTCTTC. This sequence encodes CASSWWNRAVYNEQFF.

This clone was recorded once. The CDR3 protein is CASSVGGASTDTQYF. As DNA, the CDR3 is TGTGCCAGTAGTGTTGGCGGGGCGAGCACAGATACGCAGTATTTT. The J gene is TRBJ2-3, the V gene TRBV19, with D possibly being TRBD2 (6 bases). The CDR3 loop spans 15 amino acids. With 5 bases removed from V and 0 bases from J, the gap between germline ends came to 12 bases. CDR1 and CDR2 from the germline V gene are LNHDA and SQIVND (reference sequence).

The V call is TRBV7-2, the J call TRBJ2-2; TRBD1 agrees at 10 bases. This CDR3 has 18 amino acids. The V and J ends lost 5 bases and 4 bases, in that order; junction bases with no gene match: 13. The germline V gene encodes CDR1 SGHTA and CDR2 FQGNSA. The CDR3 DNA follows: TGTGCCAGCAGCCCCCCCCGGGACAGGGGTATGAGCACCGGGGAGCTGTTTTTT. This translates into CASSPPRDRGMSTGELFF.

This clone came up once. This sequence joins TRBV29-1 and TRBJ2-7; no firm D call. Trimming pared 4 bases from V and 6 bases from J, leaving 13 bases between. Germline assignment: CDR1 SQVTM and CDR2 ANQGSEA. This CDR3 has 12 residues. The CDR3 DNA follows: TGCAGCGTTGGGCCCAGGATGGGCGAGCAGTACTTC. Its translation is CSVGPRMGEQYF.

The chain couples TRBV12-3 or TRBV12-4 to TRBJ2-7; D not resolved. The CDR3 is made up of 12 amino acids. V lost 5 bases and J lost 0, with 5 bases in between. CDR3: CASSRVSYEQYF. DNA for the CDR3: TGTGCCAGCAGTCGGGTCTCCTACGAGCAGTACTTC.

The chain joins TRBV27 to TRBJ1-5; D perhaps matches TRBD1 (5 bases). Looked up from germline, CDR1 is MNHEY and CDR2 is SMNVEV (reference sequence). The V and J ends lost 3 bases and 5 bases respectively, with 14 bases between them. The CDR3 consists of 15 residues. The CDR3 loop is CASSLGPSGYQPQHF. The CDR3 region has the DNA TGTGCCAGCAGTTTGGGCCCCTCAGGGTATCAGCCCCAGCATTTT.

The chain carries TRBV5-4 and TRBJ2-3; possibly TRBD1 or TRBD2 for D (6 bases each). The ends were cut back, 0 bases at V and 2 bases at J, with 13 bases in the middle. The CDR3 has 16 residues. Germline CDR1 is SGHNT and CDR2 is YYREEE (reference sequence). This CDR3 reads CASSLERGTPTDTQYF. CDR3 coding DNA: TGTGCCAGCAGCTTGGAGAGGGGGACTCCCACAGATACGCAGTATTTT.

The rearrangement joins TRBV5-4 to TRBJ1-3, with 7 bases aligning to TRBD1. From germline, CDR1 is SGHNT and CDR2 YYREEE (reference sequence). With 3 bases clipped from V and 2 bases from J, the junction kept 5 bases outside the gene matches. The CDR3 covers 15 residues. CDR3 sequence (DNA): TGTGCCAGCAGCTCTGAGGGGGCGACTGGAAACACCATATATTTT. Protein: CASSSEGATGNTIYF.

The genes are TRBV27 and TRBJ2-3, with a possible D match to TRBD2 (5 bases). CDR1 and CDR2 (germline): MNHEY, SMNVEV (reference sequence). Trimming shortened V by 2 bases and J by 2 bases, and 11 bases separated the two germline ends. The CDR3 has 15 residues. CDR3 region: CASSLGGYPTDTQYF. DNA of the CDR3: TGTGCCAGCAGTTTAGGAGGCTATCCCACAGATACGCAGTATTTT.

The J gene is TRBJ2-2, the V gene TRBV2, with D tentatively TRBD1 (6 bases). Looked up from germline, CDR1 is SNHLY and CDR2 is FYNNEI. This CDR3 is 15 amino acids long. The ends were cut back, 6 bases at V and 3 bases at J, with 14 bases in the middle. The CDR3 here is CASSNQGQYTGELFF. The CDR3 region has the DNA TGTGCCAGCAGCAATCAGGGGCAGTACACCGGGGAGCTGTTTTTT.

This clone was detected only once. The chain combines TRBV12-5 with TRBJ1-1; D gene unclear. This CDR3 is built from 15 residues. Between the trimmed V and J ends, which lost 4 bases and 4 bases, there was a span of 16 bases. Per the germline V gene, CDR1 is LGHNT and CDR2 is FRNRAP. CDR3 sequence: CASGSSGVLGTEAFF. CDR3 DNA: TGTGCTAGTGGTTCGTCCGGGGTCTTGGGCACTGAAGCTTTCTTT.

The J gene is TRBJ2-7, the V gene TRBV4-2, with D possibly matching TRBD1 (6 bases). The V and J ends lost 4 bases and 6 bases respectively, with 16 bases between them. This CDR3 has 14 amino acids. The germline V gene encodes CDR1 LGHNA and CDR2 YNFKEQ. The CDR3 bases are TGTGCCAGCAGCCCTGGACAGAGTCCCCTCGAGCAGTACTTC. Its translation is CASSPGQSPLEQYF.

This rearrangement joins TRBV24-1 to TRBJ1-6; D unresolved. This CDR3 spans 16 amino acids. Looked up from germline, CDR1 is KGHDR and CDR2 is SFDVKD. The V and J ends lost 2 bases and 0 bases respectively, with 7 bases between them. The CDR3 DNA is TGTGCCACCAGTGATTCGCCACACTCCTATAATTCACCCCTCCACTTT. Translating gives CATSDSPHSYNSPLHF.

This clone has only a few counts. This chain connects TRBV2 to TRBJ2-7; D might be TRBD1 (6 bases). This CDR3 has 12 amino acids. Germline V gives CDR1 SNHLY, CDR2 FYNNEI. V lost 6 bases and J 5 bases, leaving 11 bases between the germline ends. The CDR3 here is CASSYRVHEQYF. CDR3 bases: TGTGCCAGCAGCTACAGGGTCCACGAGCAGTACTTC.

The chain employs TRBV7-3 and TRBJ1-4; no firm D call. With 5 bases removed from V and 12 bases from J, the gap between germline ends came to 10 bases. The CDR3 extends over 11 amino acids. CDR1 and CDR2 (germline): SGHTA, FQGTGA. The CDR3 sequence is CASSVRGELFF. DNA of the CDR3: TGTGCCAGCAGCGTACGTGGGGAACTGTTTTTT.

V gene TRBV7-9 combines with J gene TRBJ1-1; D unclear. Germline V gene data show CDR1 as SEHNR and CDR2 as FQNEAQ (reference sequence). Between the trimmed V and J ends, which lost 6 bases and 1 base, there was a span of 9 bases. The CDR3 covers 13 residues. For the CDR3, the DNA is TGTGCCAGCAGACCCGACACGAACACTGAAGCTTTCTTT. Translation: CASRPDTNTEAFF.

The chain has TRBV19 and TRBJ1-5; weak D call: TRBD1 (5 bases). Germline V gene lookup returns CDR1 LNHDA and CDR2 SQIVND (reference sequence). Trimming cost V 3 bases and J 4 bases, with 10 bases left between them. The CDR3 spans 14 residues. The DNA for the CDR3 is TGTGCCAGTAGTATTCGCGGGGGAAATCAGCCCCAGCATTTT. The encoded protein is CASSIRGGNQPQHF.

The J gene is TRBJ2-7, the V gene TRBV18, with D perhaps matching TRBD1 or TRBD2 (5 bases each). V was pared by 3 bases and J by 6 bases, with 18 bases between. The CDR3 contains 15 residues. The germline gives CDR1 KGHSH, CDR2 LQKENI. The CDR3 region is CASSPRDLGVGEQYF. Written as DNA, the CDR3 is TGTGCCAGCTCACCCAGGGACCTAGGAGTTGGCGAGCAGTACTTC.

The chain has TRBV10-3 and TRBJ2-7; TRBD2 aligns across 8 bases. The J segment lost 4 bases and the V segment lost 6 bases, leaving 8 bases of the junction unmatched. Germline CDR1 reads ENHRY; CDR2 reads SYGVKD. CDR3 size: 14 residues. CDR3 in DNA: TGTGCCATCAGATCCGGGGGGGCCAGGTACGAGCAGTACTTC. It specifies CAIRSGGARYEQYF.